The sequence of this TCR beta chain was determined in a study of regulatory T cells in long-lasting Graves disease. Study at large: Antithyroid drug intake by newly diagnosed Graves' patients had lasted under 3 months.

This clonotype was observed a few times. What it recognizes is unknown. Study results and caveats: Patients whose Graves' disease persisted exhibited lower TCR diversity than those newly diagnosed.

Germline CDR1 and CDR2: KGHSH and LQKENI. Trimming took off 3 bases at V and 4 bases at J, with 20 bases between the two ends. This CDR3 has 17 residues. Building the TCR beta libraries relied on iRepertoire HTBI primers, and CDR3 regions underwent Arm-PCR. MiXCR was run by TCRdb on the multiplex PCR reads, yielding one entry per CDR3 protein. The table lists 450,000 to 600,000 distinct CDR3 sequences, about 14% of them singletons. Time point described: newly diagnosed GD, antithyroid drugs for less than 3 months. There was RNA extracted from PBMCs, and the TCR library was made from it. The sample also formed part of further work on T cells in Graves' hyperthyroidism and ophthalmopathy.

Sequenced material: peripheral blood mononuclear cells (PBMCs), taken at new diagnosis, from a patient treated with antithyroid drugs. This receptor was taken from a young man with Graves disease. V is TRBV18 and J is TRBJ2-3; D tentatively fits TRBD1 or TRBD2 (5 bases each). The CDR3 coding sequence is TGTGCCAGCTCACCCCAGGTGATCGGGCTGGGGGCAGATACGCAGTATTTT. This encodes CASSPQVIGLGADTQYF.